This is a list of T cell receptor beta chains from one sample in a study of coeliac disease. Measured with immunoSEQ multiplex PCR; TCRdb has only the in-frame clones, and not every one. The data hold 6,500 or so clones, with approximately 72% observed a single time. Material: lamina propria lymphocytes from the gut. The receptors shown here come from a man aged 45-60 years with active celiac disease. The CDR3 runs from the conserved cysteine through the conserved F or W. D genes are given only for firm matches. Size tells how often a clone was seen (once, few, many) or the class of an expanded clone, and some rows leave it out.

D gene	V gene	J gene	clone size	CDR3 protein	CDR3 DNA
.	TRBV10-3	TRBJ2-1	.	CAIGLQGGNEQFF	TGTGCCATCGGACTACAGGGGGGGAATGAGCAGTTCTTC
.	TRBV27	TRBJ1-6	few	CASSLNRYSPLHF	TGTGCCAGCAGTTTAAACAGATATTCACCCCTCCACTTT
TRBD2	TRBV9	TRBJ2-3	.	CASSPRTSGASTDTQYF	TGTGCCAGCAGCCCTCGGACTAGCGGGGCGAGCACAGATACGCAGTATTTT
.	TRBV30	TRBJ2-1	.	CAWSRDWNEQFF	TGTGCCTGGAGTCGGGACTGGAATGAGCAGTTCTTC
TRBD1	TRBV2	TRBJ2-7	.	CASSRTGYEQYF	TGTGCCAGCAGTCGGACAGGGTACGAGCAGTACTTC
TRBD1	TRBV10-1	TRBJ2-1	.	CASSHPGQGHNEQFF	TGCGCCAGCAGTCATCCGGGACAGGGACACAATGAGCAGTTCTTC
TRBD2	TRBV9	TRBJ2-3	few	CASSVGLAGSDTQYF	TGTGCCAGCAGCGTAGGACTAGCGGGGTCAGATACGCAGTATTTT
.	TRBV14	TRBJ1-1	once	CASSQDYRGGAFF	TGTGCCAGCAGCCAAGACTATCGGGGTGGGGCTTTCTTT
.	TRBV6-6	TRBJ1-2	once	CASSRERVNYGYTF	TGTGCCAGCAGCCGGGAGCGGGTTAACTATGGCTACACCTTC
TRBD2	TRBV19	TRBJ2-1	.	CASSLPPIGGGGNEQFF	TGTGCCAGTAGTCTTCCCCCCATTGGCGGGGGGGGGAATGAGCAGTTCTTC
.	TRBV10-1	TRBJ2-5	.	CASSRHLKETQYF	TGCGCCAGCAGTCGACACCTAAAAGAGACCCAGTACTTC
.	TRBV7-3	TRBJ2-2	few	CASSLNPGVDTGELFF	TGTGCCAGCAGCTTAAATCCAGGGGTGGACACCGGGGAGCTGTTTTTT
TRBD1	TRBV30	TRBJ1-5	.	CAWRGQGPNQPQHF	TGTGCCTGGAGGGGACAGGGGCCTAATCAGCCCCAGCATTTT
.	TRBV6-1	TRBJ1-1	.	CASSTGFNTEAFF	TGTGCCAGCAGTACAGGATTTAACACTGAAGCTTTCTTT
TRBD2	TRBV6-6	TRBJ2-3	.	CASSYLAGTDTQYF	TGTGCCAGCAGTTACCTAGCGGGCACAGATACGCAGTATTTT
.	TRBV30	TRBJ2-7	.	CAWSWGQSGEQYF	TGTGCCTGGAGTTGGGGGCAATCAGGCGAGCAGTACTTC
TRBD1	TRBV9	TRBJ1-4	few	CASSVGTVENEKLFF	TGTGCCAGCAGCGTCGGGACAGTTGAAAATGAAAAACTGTTTTTT
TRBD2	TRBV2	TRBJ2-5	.	CASIWAGGQETQYF	TGTGCCAGCATTTGGGCGGGGGGCCAAGAGACCCAGTACTTC
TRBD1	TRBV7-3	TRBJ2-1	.	CASSSPGTGYEQFF	TGTGCCAGCAGCTCACCTGGGACAGGGTATGAGCAGTTCTTC
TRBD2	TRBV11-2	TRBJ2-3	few	CASSLGGVAGHSDTQYF	TGTGCCAGCAGCTTAGGGGGGGTAGCGGGACATTCAGATACGCAGTATTTT
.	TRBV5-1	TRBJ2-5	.	CASSLDMETQYF	TGCGCCAGCAGCCTGGACATGGAGACCCAGTACTTC
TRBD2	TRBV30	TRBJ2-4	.	CAWTLAGGYIQYF	TGTGCCTGGACCCTAGCGGGAGGATACATTCAGTACTTC
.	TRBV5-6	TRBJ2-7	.	CASSLAHGGPYEQYF	TGTGCCAGCAGCTTGGCCCACGGGGGTCCCTACGAGCAGTACTTC
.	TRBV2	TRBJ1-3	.	CASSEGDLENTIYF	TGTGCCAGCAGCGAGGGGGATTTGGAAAACACCATATATTTT
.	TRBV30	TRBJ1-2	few	CAWTPGGAEAYGYTF	TGTGCCTGGACCCCGGGCGGGGCCGAGGCCTATGGCTACACCTTC
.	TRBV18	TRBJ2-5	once	CASSPQAGEETQYF	TGTGCCAGCTCACCACAGGCAGGGGAAGAGACCCAGTACTTC
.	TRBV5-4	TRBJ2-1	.	CASSKSSGTRDNEQFF	TGTGCCAGCAGCAAATCATCCGGGACTCGCGACAATGAGCAGTTCTTC
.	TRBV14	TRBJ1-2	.	CASSWSGKTYGYTF	TGTGCCAGCAGCTGGAGTGGAAAGACCTATGGCTACACCTTC
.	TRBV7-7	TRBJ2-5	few	CASSATHSGTQYF	TGTGCCAGCAGCGCCACCCACTCAGGGACCCAGTACTTC
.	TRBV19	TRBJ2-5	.	CASSARLAWAETQYF	TGTGCCAGTAGTGCCCGGTTAGCGTGGGCGGAGACCCAGTACTTC